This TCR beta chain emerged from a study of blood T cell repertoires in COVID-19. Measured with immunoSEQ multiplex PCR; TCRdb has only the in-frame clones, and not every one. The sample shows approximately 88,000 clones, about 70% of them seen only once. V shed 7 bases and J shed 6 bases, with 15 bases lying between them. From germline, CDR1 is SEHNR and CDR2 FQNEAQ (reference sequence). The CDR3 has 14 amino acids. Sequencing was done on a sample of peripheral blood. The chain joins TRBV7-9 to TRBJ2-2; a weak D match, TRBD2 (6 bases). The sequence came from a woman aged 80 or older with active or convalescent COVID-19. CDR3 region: CASNGGGVPGELFF. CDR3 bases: TGTGCCAGCAACGGCGGAGGGGTACCCGGGGAGCTGTTTTTT.